Listed here are 29 T cell receptor beta chains from one sample, sequenced in a study of CD8+ T cells in alopecia areata. Once RNA had been extracted, it was reverse transcribed into cDNA to act as the sequencing template. Assay: immunoSEQ multiplex PCR; the TCRdb copy retains only in-frame clones and omits some. The table records 90,000 to 120,000 clones, approximately 59% of them present only once. Material for sequencing was CD8+ T cells sorted from blood. The source of these receptors is a human donor in good health.

This clone was counted a few times. The chain is built from TRBV7-8 and TRBJ2-7; D perhaps matches TRBD1 (6 bases). Germline CDR1 SGHVS, CDR2 FQNEAQ. V was shortened by 5 bases and J by 2 bases, with 19 bases between the two germline ends. This CDR3 comprises 16 residues. The CDR3 sequence: CASSQVTQGPAYEQYF. The CDR3 bases are TGTGCCAGCAGCCAAGTCACGCAGGGGCCGGCCTACGAGCAGTACTTC. Drawing the rest from reference TRBV7-8 and TRBJ2-7, the complete variable domain is GAGVSQSPRYKVAKRGQDVALRCDPISGHVSLFWYQQALGQGPEFLTYFQNEAQLDKSGLPSDRFFAERPEGSVSTLKIQRTQQEDSAVYLCASSQVTQGPAYEQYFGPGTRLTVT.

The chain couples TRBV4-2 to TRBJ1-6; no definite D call. Trimming pared 0 bases from V and 2 bases from J, leaving 11 bases between. The CDR3 totals 17 residues. CDR1 LGHNA and CDR2 YNFKEQ come from the germline V gene. The CDR3 DNA reads TGTGCCAGCAGCCAAGAGAGGGTATTGACCTATAATTCACCCCTCCACTTT. Its protein is CASSQERVLTYNSPLHF.

V and J are TRBV29-1 and TRBJ2-1; D might be TRBD1 (8 bases). Between the trimmed V and J ends, which lost 8 bases and 12 bases, there was a span of 17 bases. Germline CDR1 SQVTM, CDR2 ANQGSEA. CDR3 length equals 11 residues. The DNA for the CDR3 is TGCAGCTCAAGGGGAGGGACAGGGCAGTTCTTC. Its translation: CSSRGGTGQFF.

This clone qualifies as large. The rearrangement links TRBV4-2 to TRBJ2-7; 8 bases line up with TRBD1. This CDR3 spans 15 amino acids. V was clipped by 0 bases and J by 2 bases; unmatched bases: 3. CDR1 and CDR2 from the germline V gene are LGHNA and YNFKEQ. The CDR3 region has the DNA TGTGCCAGCAGCCAAGAAGGACAGGGCACCTACGAGCAGTACTTC. Its translation is CASSQEGQGTYEQYF.

This sequence joins TRBV29-1 and TRBJ2-1; weak D call: TRBD1 (5 bases). The germline gives CDR1 SQVTM, CDR2 ANQGSEA. Deletions cut 4 bases from V and 9 bases from J, with 7 bases between. The CDR3 runs to 10 residues. The chain's CDR3 is CSVVGAEQFF. The CDR3 coding sequence is TGCAGCGTTGTTGGGGCTGAGCAGTTCTTC.

The V and J genes are TRBV7-9 and TRBJ1-2, with D possibly matching TRBD1 (5 bases). Germline-derived CDR1 and CDR2 are SEHNR and FQNEAQ (reference sequence). There are 15 residues in the CDR3. The V and J ends lost 2 bases and 8 bases respectively, with 18 bases between them. CDR3 bases: TGTGCCAGCAGCTTAAATCCGATGGGGGGGTCAGGCTACACCTTC. This encodes CASSLNPMGGSGYTF.

This sequence joins TRBV14 and TRBJ2-3; no reliable D call. CDR1 SGHDN and CDR2 FVKESK come from the germline V gene. The CDR3 has 13 residues. Trimming removed 2 bases at V and 4 bases at J, with 7 bases between. The CDR3 loop is CASSQTSADTQYF. CDR3 DNA: TGTGCCAGCAGCCAAACCTCCGCAGATACGCAGTATTTT.

The J gene is TRBJ2-2, the V gene TRBV4-1, with D possibly being TRBD1 or TRBD2 (5 bases each). V was pared by 3 bases and J by 1 base, with 12 bases between. Germline V gene lookup returns CDR1 MGHRA and CDR2 YSYEKL. CDR3 length: 16 amino acids. The CDR3, as DNA: TGCGCCAGCAGCCACCCGGGGCGGAAGAACACCGGGGAGCTGTTTTTT. Protein sequence: CASSHPGRKNTGELFF.

This sequence joins TRBV5-6 and TRBJ2-5, with D maybe TRBD1 (6 bases). The V end was cut by 4 bases, the J end by 3 bases, with 13 bases between. The CDR3 spans 14 residues. Germline V gene lookup returns CDR1 SGHDT and CDR2 YYEEEE. The CDR3 spells CASSRDTPKETQYF. As DNA, the CDR3 is TGTGCCAGCAGCCGGGACACACCAAAAGAGACCCAGTACTTC.

This clone was found a few times. The gene calls are TRBV25-1 and TRBJ2-7; perhaps TRBD2 as D (5 bases). The germline V and J ends were trimmed by 6 bases and 3 bases, with 12 bases remaining between them. The CDR3 length is 13 residues. Germline values: CDR1 MGHDK, CDR2 SYGVNS. CDR3 bases: TGTGCCAGCAGCTTAGACCGGGGCTACGAGCAGTACTTC. This translates into CASSLDRGYEQYF.

This chain connects TRBV5-6 to TRBJ1-6, with D tentatively TRBD1 (6 bases). With 5 bases removed from V and 5 bases from J, the gap between germline ends came to 14 bases. Germline V gene sequence: CDR1 SGHDT, CDR2 YYEEEE. There are 15 residues in the CDR3. The CDR3 protein is CASSLRGHHNSPLHF. The CDR3 nucleotides are TGTGCCAGCAGTCTTCGGGGGCACCATAATTCACCCCTCCACTTT.

The DNA of the CDR3 is TGCAGCGTTGGGGACAGGGGGATCTACGAGCAGTACTTC. Its protein is CSVGDRGIYEQYF. V gene TRBV29-1 combines with J gene TRBJ2-7; TRBD1 matches 11 bases. Germline V gene sequence: CDR1 SQVTM, CDR2 ANQGSEA. J lost 3 bases, V lost 4 bases, and 2 bases had no gene match. This CDR3 spans 13 amino acids.

The sample holds a few counts of this clone. V is TRBV5-5 and J is TRBJ1-1, with D possibly being TRBD1 (6 bases). The V end was cut by 7 bases, the J end by 4 bases, with 32 bases between. Germline CDR1 is SGHKS and CDR2 is YYEKEE (reference sequence). There are 19 residues in the CDR3. The CDR3 protein is CASSKMFFRGVGWITEAFF. In nucleotides, the CDR3 is TGTGCCAGCTCCAAGATGTTCTTCAGGGGCGTTGGTTGGATCACTGAAGCTTTCTTT.

The chain combines TRBV27 with TRBJ1-6, with D unclear. The CDR3 runs 15 residues. Trimming pared 6 bases from V and 9 bases from J, leaving 18 bases between. Germline CDR1 and CDR2: MNHEY and SMNVEV (reference sequence). The CDR3 region is CASSPSPGGGSPLHF. CDR3 coding DNA: TGTGCCAGCAGCCCATCCCCGGGCGGAGGTTCACCCCTCCACTTT.

The V and J genes are TRBV4-1 and TRBJ2-2; maybe TRBD1 (5 bases). Germline CDR1 MGHRA, CDR2 YSYEKL. CDR3 length: 17 residues. Trimming pared 4 bases from V and 4 bases from J, leaving 19 bases between. The CDR3 sequence: CASSPQAPRQFTGELFF. In DNA form, the CDR3 reads TGCGCCAGCAGCCCACAAGCACCGAGACAGTTCACCGGGGAGCTGTTTTTT.

The J gene is TRBJ2-7, the V gene TRBV4-1; 10 bases fit TRBD2. Germline CDR1 and CDR2: MGHRA and YSYEKL. Trimming took 1 base from V and 6 from J; bases not matched to a gene: 9. The CDR3 runs to 16 residues. The CDR3 here is CASSQGVTLAGVEQYF. CDR3 in DNA: TGCGCCAGCAGCCAAGGAGTTACGCTAGCGGGGGTCGAGCAGTACTTC.

This clone was picked up one time. The chain's CDR3 is CASSSSGVQETQYF. The CDR3 DNA follows: TGTGCCAGCAGCTCGAGCGGGGTCCAAGAGACCCAGTACTTC. The gene calls are TRBV7-9 and TRBJ2-5; TRBD2 matches at 7 bases. The ends lost 4 bases at V and 1 base at J; junction bases unmatched: 3. CDR3 length: 14 residues. Germline V gene data show CDR1 as SEHNR and CDR2 as FQNEAQ (reference sequence).

The J gene is TRBJ2-1, the V gene TRBV7-6; TRBD1 might be the D (6 bases). Germline loops: CDR1 SGHVS, CDR2 FNYEAQ. V was pared by 6 bases and J by 6 bases, with 15 bases between. The CDR3 loop spans 14 amino acids. CDR3 sequence: CASRKTGSSNEQFF. The CDR3 DNA is TGTGCCAGCAGAAAAACAGGGTCATCCAATGAGCAGTTCTTC.

The chain has TRBV5-6 and TRBJ2-3; 8 positions agree with TRBD1. The CDR3 contains 16 residues. V lost 1 base to trimming and J lost 2 bases; unmatched junction nucleotides: 6. Germline V gives CDR1 SGHDT, CDR2 YYEEEE. CDR3 in amino acids: CASSLHRGIDTDTQYF. The CDR3 DNA sequence: TGTGCCAGCAGCTTGCACAGGGGGATCGACACAGATACGCAGTATTTT.

This chain links TRBV2 with TRBJ2-2; 11 bases map to TRBD2. The CDR3 has 15 amino acids. Looked up from germline, CDR1 is SNHLY and CDR2 is FYNNEI. With 5 bases clipped from V and 5 bases from J, the junction kept 4 bases outside the gene matches. The DNA of the CDR3 is TGTGCCAGCAGTCGACTAGCGGGGACTACCGGGGAGCTGTTTTTT. This gives the protein CASSRLAGTTGELFF. The whole variable domain, filled in from reference TRBV2 and TRBJ2-2, reads EPEVTQTPSHQVTQMGQEVILRCVPISNHLYFYWYRQILGQKVEFLVSFYNNEISEKSEIFDDQFSVERPDGSNFTLKIRSTKLEDSAMYFCASSRLAGTTGELFFGEGSRLTVL.

The chain joins TRBV13 to TRBJ2-1; D not resolved. The CDR3 length is 13 residues. The V end was cut by 2 bases, the J end by 4 bases, with 6 bases between. CDR1 and CDR2 (germline): PRHDT, FYEKMQ (reference sequence). DNA for the CDR3: TGTGCCAGCAGCTTATCACCGTACAATGAGCAGTTCTTC. Its translation is CASSLSPYNEQFF.

This chain joins TRBV29-1 and TRBJ1-2; D ambiguous. The V gene lost 2 bases and the J gene lost 3 bases, with 10 bases spanning the gap. Germline CDR1 SQVTM, CDR2 ANQGSEA. The CDR3 runs to 13 residues. CDR3 coding DNA: TGCAGCGTTGAACGGCGATTCGACTATGGCTACACCTTC. Protein sequence: CSVERRFDYGYTF.

V gene TRBV23-1 combines with J gene TRBJ2-1; D remains unclear. TRBV23-1 is an ORF, with its function uncertain. This CDR3 contains 12 residues. Trimming stripped 11 bases from V and 2 bases from J, with 10 bases between. The CDR3 DNA is TGCGCCCCGCATCTGGCCTACAATGAGCAGTTCTTC. This translates into CAPHLAYNEQFF.

The chain joins TRBV30 to TRBJ2-3; D uncertain. Germline CDR1 GTSNPN, CDR2 SVGIG (reference sequence). The CDR3 is made up of 15 amino acids. V was trimmed by 0 bases and J by 4 bases, leaving 14 bases between them. As DNA, the CDR3 is TGTGCCTGGAGTGTATGGCCAGCAGGACCAGATACGCAGTATTTT. Residues: CAWSVWPAGPDTQYF.

This clone occurred once. The chain has TRBV5-4 and TRBJ2-1; D gene unclear. V gave up 0 bases and J gave up 4 bases, with 17 bases separating them. The CDR3 length is 17 residues. Germline CDR1 is SGHNT and CDR2 is YYREEE (reference sequence). In DNA form, the CDR3 reads TGTGCCAGCAGCTTGGATTTCACGACCAAGCGTTACAATGAGCAGTTCTTC. It codes for CASSLDFTTKRYNEQFF.

The rearrangement uses TRBV7-9 and TRBJ2-1; no clear D gene. The germline gives CDR1 SEHNR, CDR2 FQNEAQ (reference sequence). The CDR3 totals 12 residues. The ends were cut back, 1 base at V and 8 bases at J, with 6 bases in the middle. For the CDR3, the DNA is TGTGCCAGCAGCTTAGATAGCTATGAGCAGTTCTTC. Encoded protein: CASSLDSYEQFF.

The genes are TRBV15 and TRBJ2-7; unclear D gene. Germline assignment: CDR1 LNHNV and CDR2 YYDKDF (reference sequence). CDR3 length: 14 residues. Trimming took 1 base from V and 2 from J, leaving 9 bases between them. CDR3 in DNA: TGTGCCACCAGCAGAGGTGAAGGCCCCTACGAGCAGTACTTC. Translated: CATSRGEGPYEQYF.

The V gene is TRBV30, the J gene TRBJ2-1; D unresolved. Germline V gives CDR1 GTSNPN, CDR2 SVGIG (reference sequence). The CDR3 extends over 12 amino acids. Between the trimmed V and J ends, which lost 0 bases and 3 bases, there was a span of 3 bases. The CDR3: CAWSVVYNEQFF. The CDR3 DNA sequence: TGTGCCTGGAGTGTGGTCTACAATGAGCAGTTCTTC.

The CDR3 DNA reads as TGTGCCACCAGCAGAGATATTCTTACGGTGCGGGACCTTTATACGCAGTATTTT. Amino acids: CATSRDILTVRDLYTQYF. The genes are TRBV15 and TRBJ2-3, with a tentative D call TRBD2 (6 bases). The CDR3 sequence is 18 residues long. The ends were cut back, 0 bases at V and 7 bases at J, with 23 bases in the middle. CDR1 LNHNV and CDR2 YYDKDF come from the germline V gene (reference sequence).